This TCR beta chain was sequenced for a study of cytomegalovirus exposure and HLA in healthy donors (dated by TCRdb to 2017 to 2019). For the study in its entirety: In an earlier analysis of roughly 500 of the donors, 276 Gb of sequence data and just under 120 million unique TCR beta sequences from about 180 million T cells were reported. Alongside the repertoire data, information on donor age, sex, ethnicity and CMV serostatus was compiled. Besides the first cohort of approximately 670 subjects, a separate validation cohort made up of 120 different subjects was used. Every repertoire in the discovery cohort had been generated on one and the same sequencing platform. Because of strong linkage in the cohort, four or five DR-DQ haplotypes were treated as single units for association and clustering. The study used immunosequencing to profile the T cell repertoires of approximately 640 subjects and linked those repertoires to cytomegalovirus serostatus. The number of typed donors differed by locus: about 620-640 for A, B, C, DRB1 and DQB1; some 500 for DQA1; approximately 600 for DPA1; and about 470 for DPB1. HLA typing included class I and class II loci at four-digit resolution. An early release covering approximately 600 HLA-typed donors comprised approximately 290 gigabases of sequencing data and 65 million to 100 million unique TCR sequences. Of the 300 to 400 genotyped donors, 81% fell in the genetic ancestry cluster associated with self-reported Caucasian donors. In a later analysis, previously published TCR beta repertoires from hundreds of donors were re-analyzed and high-resolution HLA genotyping was added so that TCR occurrence patterns could be studied. An earlier analysis of fewer than 700 of the donors applied high-throughput TCR beta sequencing to assess whether each TCR beta V gene segment acted as functional or pseudogenic. The study aimed to test whether signatures of past pathogen exposure could be identified by cataloging public T cell receptors. Among 300 to 450 genotyped donors of the cohort, an average of approximately 240,000 unique TCR beta nucleotide sequences were sequenced per donor, around 18% of them non-productive. In the later analysis, no new phenotypic data were used to find candidate immune exposures; instead, reliance was placed on TCR beta sequences and their occurrence across donors. To predict cytomegalovirus infection status, the study brought together high-throughput TCR immunosequencing, statistical association of individual TCRs with disease status, and machine learning. A later genetic analysis used genome-wide SNP genotypes for about 60% of the 666 donors, treating that subset as a discovery cohort.

The cohort was made up of approximately 670 healthy bone marrow donors. At the time of sampling, all cohort members were nominally healthy, though unrecorded immune exposures were likely present. The donor tested CMV seronegative, placing the donor among the 350 to 400 seronegative members of the cohort. Every donor gave a peripheral blood sample, and the peripheral blood mononuclear cells from that sample were used for TCR beta sequencing. Genomic DNA extraction from the blood cell samples was performed with the Qiagen DNeasy Blood Extraction Kit. Library preparation was by the immunoSEQ multiplex PCR assay. The multiplex PCR relied on a mix of 60 forward primers for TCR Vbeta segments and 13 reverse primers for TCR Jbeta segments. The CDR3 region of rearranged TCR beta genes was amplified from genomic DNA with a multiplex PCR assay. On the Illumina HiSeq System, the amplified TCR beta libraries were sequenced as 87-base-pair reads. The paper's data handling went like this. A later analysis tallied roughly 78 million unique TCR beta chains across the 666 repertoires, and some 12 million of those chains were shared by two or more donors. Raw reads were error-corrected and collapsed into unique sequences with a nearest-neighbor algorithm that merged closely related sequences to remove PCR and sequencing errors. V, D and J gene segments were assigned by aligning CDR3 sequences to IMGT reference sequences. For a sequence to be retained, a match of at least six nucleotides was required to both a V gene segment and a J gene segment. Rearrangements were called productive when the CDR3 lacked stop codons and stayed in frame with V and J; all others were non-productive. Following IMGT convention, CDR3 was defined as the stretch from the second conserved V-encoded cysteine to the conserved J-encoded phenylalanine. Sequences without an unambiguous match to a single V gene segment were excluded from the earlier analysis of about 600 of the donors. An earlier analysis of fewer than 750 of the donors classified V segments as functional when productive rearrangements were above 56.7% and as segregating when the standard deviation between donors was above 5%. A statistical classification framework was built for diagnosing cytomegalovirus status from the catalog of TCR beta chain sequences. In a later analysis, TCR nucleotide sequences were compared against IMGT/GENE-DB human TR gene sequences so that V and J genes could be assigned. A later analysis assigned CDR3 sequences and most-parsimonious VDJ recombination scenarios with the TCRdist pipeline. In a later analysis, each TCR beta chain was defined by its CDR3 amino acid sequence together with its V-gene family, and reads lacking a unique V-gene family were excluded. As a way to deal with suspected cross-contamination and a sequencing artifact, a later analysis dropped more than 500 nucleotide sequences that were highly shared and had low generation probability. A later analysis calculated a clonal expansion index for each public chain from normalized within-repertoire ranks of inferred template counts. In a later analysis, generation probabilities were computed using a VDJ recombination model fitted to out-of-frame rearrangements, and the results were checked against IGoR. Hypergeometric tests were used in a later analysis to score TCR-TCR, TCR-HLA and TCR-CMV co-occurrence, with a repertoire-size bias correction applied to the TCR pairs. False discovery rates were estimated in a later analysis by permuting HLA or CMV assignments 20 times. In a later analysis, co-occurring TCRs were grouped with DBSCAN, and TCRdist sequence similarity was added when clustering was performed within HLA-allele-positive subsets. Co-occurrence clustering excluded repertoires with fewer than 30,000 or more than 120,000 public chains, plus five with anomalous nucleotide sharing. Drawn from immuneACCESS, this table holds only the in-frame rearrangements with V and J called that TCRdb kept. Clones are partly lost; checked studies trace under half to an unresolved V gene and leave the rest unexplained. V and J calls and clone size are copied from that table; D and trimming were computed from the DNA. The table for this sample shows roughly 75,000 clones. The leading ten clones occupy 4% to 6% of the sample.

Results the study describes overall, beyond this receptor: When HLA alleles, especially DR and DQ, strongly co-occurred, TCR associations were difficult to assign to individual alleles. Some IMGT-functional V segments, including TRBV6-2 and TRBV6-3, could not be told apart with the 87-base-pair reads, so those segments were excluded. The earlier analysis of around 600 of the donors excluded some 15 rarely observed V segments, including chromosome 9 orphons, because counts were too low. A cluster of highly shared sequence variants was judged likely to represent a technical artifact of the sequencing pipeline. Three of the identified cytomegalovirus-associated TCR beta chains were confirmed in vitro to be specific for cytomegalovirus antigens. In a later analysis, several top co-occurrence clusters were reported to appear linked to parvovirus B19, influenza, CMV and Epstein-Barr virus. A later genetic analysis associated a missense DCLRE1C variant with V-gene and J-gene trimming of TCR beta chains, and an independent cohort replicated the association. Sequencing depth was assumed to be roughly uniform across donors in the presence/absence analyses, though that assumption may not hold. In a later analysis, HLA-associated TCR beta chains were found to be more clonally expanded and to have lower generation probabilities than equally common non-associated chains. Correlated functional status among segregating V segments might be attributable to linkage disequilibrium, but an unknown experimental factor could not be ruled out. Most TCR sequences were seen in very few donors, while some public TCRs were found in many individuals. The cohort was sequenced for TCR beta chains only, and without alpha or paired-chain data the features that could be detected were limited. The study gave a list of under 200 TCR beta chains associated with cytomegalovirus. Cytomegalovirus status was reported to be diagnosed by the classifier with high specificity and sensitivity in both the original and validation cohorts. The authors suggested that the approach could potentially be generalized to other disease states and immunological phenotypes. Broadly in line with IMGT annotations, most TCR beta V segments showed up in productive rearrangements about 90% or about 30% of the time in an earlier analysis of several hundred of the donors. In a later analysis, TCR association rates were found to vary across HLA loci, with the most associated TCRs seen for DRB1 alleles and the fewest for HLA-C alleles. Immune exposure information for the cohort was limited to CMV serostatus. A further reported finding was that TCR beta sequences accurately predicted the HLA-A and HLA-B alleles for most subjects in the first cohort. In a later analysis, most CMV-associated TCR beta chains were found to appear HLA-restricted, with HLA associations seemingly driven largely by CMV exposure. Because HLA typing was missing for some donors at each locus, association tests included only the typed subset. Specific HLA alleles were associated with 15,000 to 20,000 TCR beta sequences at a false discovery rate of 0.05 in a later analysis. In a later genetic analysis, fewer N-insertions in productive TCRs were reported among donors in an Asian-associated ancestry cluster than the approximately 630-donor mean.

Germline trimming amounts to 3 bases on V and 4 bases on J, with 11 as the count of junction bases outside the gene matches. Sequences SGHDT (CDR1) and YYEEEE (CDR2) are obtained from the germline V gene. The CDR3 goes from the cysteine to the phenylalanine over 16 residues. Only the CDR3 portion is preserved as DNA: 48 bases, with reading frame beginning at the first base. As for this clone: Its antigen is currently not known.

The sample was PBMCs. This TCR was sampled from a man aged 35 to 55 in good health and CMV-seronegative. Here the chain combines TRBV5-6 and TRBJ1-2; TRBD1 lines up with 8 middle nucleotides. CDR3 loop: CASSSGAGGVFYGYTF. The sequence in DNA is TGTGCCAGCAGCTCGGGGGCAGGGGGCGTTTTCTATGGCTACACCTTC.